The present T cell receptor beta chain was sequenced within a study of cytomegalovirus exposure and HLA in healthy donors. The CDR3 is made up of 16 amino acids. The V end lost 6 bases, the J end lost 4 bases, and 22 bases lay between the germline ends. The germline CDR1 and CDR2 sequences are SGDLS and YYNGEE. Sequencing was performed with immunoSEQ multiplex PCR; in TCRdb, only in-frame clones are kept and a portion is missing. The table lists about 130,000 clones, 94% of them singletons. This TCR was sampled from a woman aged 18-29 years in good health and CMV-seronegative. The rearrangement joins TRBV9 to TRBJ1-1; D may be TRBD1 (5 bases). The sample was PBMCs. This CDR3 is CASTSPRGGGSTEAFF. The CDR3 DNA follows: TGTGCCAGCACCTCCCCCCGTGGGGGGGGATCCACTGAAGCTTTCTTT.